These 13 T cell receptor beta chains share one sample of origin, sequenced in a study of OX40 agonist ivuxolimab in advanced cancers. Method: immunoSEQ multiplex PCR; TCRdb's copy keeps in-frame clones and lacks some. Of tens of thousands of clones listed, 70% to 80% are singletons. This material consisted of CD4+ or CD8+ T cells sorted from blood, taken in a trial of the OX40 agonist ivuxolimab. The receptors stem from an adult with an advanced solid tumor such as melanoma, head and neck, liver or kidney cancer.

The V and J genes are TRBV12-5 and TRBJ1-5; D is uncertain. This CDR3 has 15 amino acids. Per germline, CDR1 LGHNT and CDR2 FRNRAP. The V gene lost 0 bases and the J gene lost 4 bases, with 10 bases spanning the gap. The CDR3 sequence is CASGLVDGSNQPQHF. Here the CDR3 DNA reads TGTGCTAGTGGTTTGGTTGACGGGAGTAATCAGCCCCAGCATTTT.

This clone was seen only a few times. The chain combines TRBV10-1 with TRBJ2-6; D may be TRBD2 (7 bases). Germline V gives CDR1 WNHNN, CDR2 SYGVQD (reference sequence). CDR3 size: 16 residues. Trimming cost V 6 bases and J 0 bases, with 12 bases left between them. CDR3 in amino acids: CASSPGGVSGANVLTF. CDR3 sequence (DNA): TGCGCCAGCAGCCCGGGGGGCGTCTCTGGGGCCAACGTCCTGACTTTC.

This rearrangement joins TRBV5-1 to TRBJ1-6; D is possibly TRBD1 (5 bases). Trimming took off 4 bases at V and 8 bases at J, with 10 bases between the two ends. Germline V gene data show CDR1 as SGHRS and CDR2 as YFSETQ. The CDR3 is 13 residues long. CDR3 sequence: CASSPGTHSPLHF. CDR3 nucleotide sequence: TGCGCCAGCAGCCCAGGGACTCATTCACCCCTCCACTTT.

The rearrangement links TRBV5-1 to TRBJ1-2, with TRBD1 identical over 8 bases. CDR1 and CDR2 from the germline V gene are SGHRS and YFSETQ. Trimming cost V 9 bases and J 4 bases; bases outside gene matches: 14. The CDR3 extends over 15 amino acids. CDR3: CATRTTTGEGYGYTF. The CDR3 nucleotides are TGCGCCACCCGAACTACGACAGGGGAGGGCTATGGCTACACCTTC.

The chain couples TRBV21-1 to TRBJ2-3; no check of the table's D call, TRBD1, against the DNA was made. TRBV21-1 constitutes a pseudogene. This CDR3 is 15 amino acids long. The CDR3 DNA reads TGTGCCAGCAGCAAGGGCACAGGGGTCACAGATACGCAGTATTTT. Its protein is CASSKGTGVTDTQYF.

The chain joins TRBV28 to TRBJ1-1; D is unresolved. Per germline, CDR1 MDHEN and CDR2 SYDVKM. This CDR3 comprises 15 residues. The V end lost 7 bases, the J end lost 0 bases, and 15 bases lay between the germline ends. CDR3 nucleotides: TGTGCCAGCATTTACTCAGACCTAATGAACACTGAAGCTTTCTTT. It is translated as CASIYSDLMNTEAFF.

The rearrangement joins TRBV30 to TRBJ1-1; the match to TRBD1 covers 8 bases. Germline trimming cut 5 bases from V and 6 bases from J; bases unmatched to any gene: 11. The germline CDR1 and CDR2 sequences are GTSNPN and SVGIG (reference sequence). The CDR3 totals 14 residues. The CDR3 reads CAWGTGQGWAEAFF. CDR3 bases: TGTGCCTGGGGGACCGGACAGGGATGGGCTGAAGCTTTCTTT.

CDR3 loop: CASSFWTDTGELFF. DNA of the CDR3: TGTGCCAGCAGCTTTTGGACAGACACCGGGGAGCTGTTTTTT. The rearrangement uses TRBV5-5 and TRBJ2-2; the D gene is possibly TRBD1 (6 bases). Trimming stripped 2 bases from V and 3 bases from J, with 8 bases between. Germline values: CDR1 SGHKS, CDR2 YYEKEE (reference sequence). The CDR3 consists of 14 residues.

This chain connects TRBV6-6 to TRBJ1-2, with D perhaps matching TRBD1 (5 bases). Trimming removed 5 bases at V and 5 bases at J, with 6 bases between. The germline V gene encodes CDR1 MNHNY and CDR2 SVGAGI (reference sequence). This CDR3 is built from 11 residues. This chain's CDR3 is CASSDRYGYTF. CDR3 DNA sequence: TGTGCCAGCAGTGACAGATATGGCTACACCTTC.

The V call is TRBV27, the J call TRBJ1-5; D is unclear. The germline V gene encodes CDR1 MNHEY and CDR2 SMNVEV (reference sequence). The ends were cut back, 5 bases at V and 0 bases at J, with 5 bases in the middle. The CDR3 is 13 residues long. The CDR3 nucleotides read TGTGCCAGCAGTCCGTATAGCAATCAGCCCCAGCATTTT. Encoded protein: CASSPYSNQPQHF.

The chain uses TRBV6-6 and TRBJ1-6; 7 bases are a match to TRBD1. Germline V lookup: CDR1 MNHNY, CDR2 SVGAGI (reference sequence). V lost 6 bases to trimming and J lost 11 bases; unmatched junction nucleotides: 10. This CDR3 has 14 amino acids. CDR3 protein: CASRTTGNGPPLHF. The CDR3 DNA reads TGTGCCAGCAGAACGACAGGGAACGGTCCACCCCTCCACTTT.

J is TRBJ1-5 and V is TRBV5-6; D not certain. V lost 3 bases, J lost 5 bases, and 12 bases lay in between. The CDR3 extends over 14 amino acids. Germline CDR1 and CDR2: SGHDT and YYEEEE. The DNA for the CDR3 is TGTGCCAGCAGCTCAATCGGGATTGATCAGCCCCAGCATTTT. Its translation is CASSSIGIDQPQHF. Combining the CDR3 with reference TRBV5-6 and TRBJ1-5 gives the whole variable domain DAGVTQSPTHLIKTRGQQVTLRCSPKSGHDTVSWYQQALGQGPQFIFQYYEEEERQRGNFPDRFSGHQFPNYSSELNVNALLLGDSALYLCASSSIGIDQPQHFGDGTRLSIL.

The chain uses TRBV14 and TRBJ2-1, with D perhaps TRBD1 (5 bases). V gave up 6 bases and J gave up 4 bases, with 13 bases separating them. The CDR3 is 14 amino acids. Germline V CDR1 and CDR2: SGHDN, FVKESK. The DNA of the CDR3 is TGTGCCAGCAGTAACTATCGACAGTACAATGAGCAGTTCTTC. Its translation: CASSNYRQYNEQFF.